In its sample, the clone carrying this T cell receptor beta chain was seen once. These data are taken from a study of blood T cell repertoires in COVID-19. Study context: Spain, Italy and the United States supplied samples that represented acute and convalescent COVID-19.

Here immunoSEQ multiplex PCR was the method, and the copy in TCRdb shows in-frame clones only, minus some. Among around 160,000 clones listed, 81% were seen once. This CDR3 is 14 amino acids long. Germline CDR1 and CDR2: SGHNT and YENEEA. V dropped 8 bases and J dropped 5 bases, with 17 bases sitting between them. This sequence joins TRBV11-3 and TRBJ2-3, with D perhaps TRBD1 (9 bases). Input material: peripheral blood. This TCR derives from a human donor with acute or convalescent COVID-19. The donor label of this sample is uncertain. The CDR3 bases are TGTGCCAGCGGCGCGGGGGGACAGGGAGATACGCAGTATTTT. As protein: CASGAGGQGDTQYF.